The 32 T cell receptor beta chains reported below all come from one sample, sequenced in a study of blood T cell repertoires in COVID-19. The table came from immunoSEQ multiplex PCR; TCRdb's copy has only in-frame clones and leaves some out. The sample contains 260,000 or so clones, more than 80% of which appear only once. The sample taken for sequencing was peripheral blood. Receptors were obtained from a woman older than 75 with COVID-19, enrolled during active disease.

This clone was seen a few times. V usage is TRBV19 and J usage is TRBJ2-2; 8 positions agree with TRBD1. CDR1 and CDR2 from the germline V gene are LNHDA and SQIVND (reference sequence). Trimming at V came to 6 bases and at J to 8 bases, leaving 8 bases not matched to a gene. The CDR3 has 14 amino acids. CDR3 nucleotides: TGTGCCAGTAGAGTGGGACAGGCTATTGGGGAGCTGTTTTTT. Translated: CASRVGQAIGELFF.

This chain links TRBV6-5 with TRBJ1-5; no clear D gene. Germline lookup yields CDR1 MNHEY and CDR2 SVGAGI. Trimming removed 8 bases at V and 4 bases at J, with 6 bases between. The CDR3 has 11 residues. DNA of the CDR3: TGTGCCAGCGGGAGGAATCAGCCCCAGCATTTT. Residues: CASGRNQPQHF.

This chain uses TRBV5-8 with TRBJ2-1, with no clear D. The CDR3 sequence is 13 residues long. V was cut by 0 bases and J by 8 bases, with 9 bases left in between. Germline lookup yields CDR1 SGHTS and CDR2 YDEGEE. The CDR3 DNA reads TGTGCCAGCAGCTTGGGCCGACGGGATGAGCAGTTCTTC. Its protein is CASSLGRRDEQFF.

The V call is TRBV11-2, the J call TRBJ2-5; no clear D gene. The germline V and J ends were trimmed by 3 bases and 2 bases, with 10 bases remaining between them. The length of the CDR3 is 14 residues. CDR1 and CDR2 from the germline V gene are SGHAT and FQNNGV. The CDR3 nucleotides are TGTGCCAGCAGCTTGGGTATCAGGCAAGAGACCCAGTACTTC. This gives the protein CASSLGIRQETQYF.

This clone has a single count. In DNA form, the CDR3 reads TGTGCCAGCGCTGACAGGGTGATCACAGATACGCAGTATTTT. Residues: CASADRVITDTQYF. V is TRBV6-5 and J is TRBJ2-3; 7 bases agree with TRBD1. The CDR3 sequence is 14 residues long. Germline CDR1 MNHEY, CDR2 SVGAGI. Germline trimming cut 8 bases from V and 2 bases from J; bases unmatched to any gene: 7.

The chain joins TRBV10-1 to TRBJ2-3, with TRBD2 matching 7 bases. V was clipped by 3 bases and J by 0 bases; unmatched bases: 6. Germline V gene data show CDR1 as WNHNN and CDR2 as SYGVQD (reference sequence). There are 16 residues in the CDR3. This CDR3 reads CASSEGAGESTDTQYF. For the CDR3, the DNA is TGCGCCAGCAGTGAAGGTGCGGGGGAAAGCACAGATACGCAGTATTTT.

The gene calls are TRBV11-1 and TRBJ2-1; 10 bases fit TRBD2. CDR3 size: 16 residues. V was pared by 5 bases and J by 4 bases, with 8 bases of the junction left unmatched. Germline CDR1 and CDR2: SGHAT and FQDESV (reference sequence). The CDR3 nucleotides are TGTGCCAGCAGCCCAATGGGACTAGCGCTTTACAATGAGCAGTTCTTC. Its protein product is CASSPMGLALYNEQFF.

The J gene is TRBJ2-7, the V gene TRBV18; possibly TRBD2 for D (5 bases). The CDR3 has 13 amino acids. From germline, CDR1 is KGHSH and CDR2 LQKENI. Deletions cut 1 base from V and 5 bases from J, with 9 bases between. The CDR3: CASSPQGVNEQYF. CDR3 DNA: TGTGCCAGCTCACCACAGGGAGTTAACGAGCAGTACTTC.

The rearrangement uses TRBV2 and TRBJ2-1, with D unclear. There are 12 residues in the CDR3. Looked up from germline, CDR1 is SNHLY and CDR2 is FYNNEI. V was cut by 6 bases and J by 9 bases, with 12 bases left in between. The CDR3 here is CASRPDTGEQFF. The CDR3 DNA follows: TGTGCCAGCAGGCCTGATACGGGTGAGCAGTTCTTC. Together with reference TRBV2 and TRBJ2-1, the CDR3 gives the full variable domain: EPEVTQTPSHQVTQMGQEVILRCVPISNHLYFYWYRQILGQKVEFLVSFYNNEISEKSEIFDDQFSVERPDGSNFTLKIRSTKLEDSAMYFCASRPDTGEQFFGPGTRLTVL.

The chain uses TRBV4-1 and TRBJ2-3; the D gene is possibly TRBD1 (6 bases). Per germline, CDR1 MGHRA and CDR2 YSYEKL. The CDR3 runs 12 residues. V lost 5 bases to trimming and J lost 9 bases, with 12 bases between them. CDR3 nucleotide sequence: TGCGCCAGCAGCAAAGCAGGGGCAACGCAGTATTTT. It is translated as CASSKAGATQYF.

V is TRBV6-2 or TRBV6-3 and J is TRBJ2-3; no clear D gene. This CDR3 is built from 14 residues. Germline V gene sequence: CDR1 MNHEY, CDR2 SVGEGT. With 2 bases removed from V and 4 bases from J, the gap between germline ends came to 10 bases. The CDR3 DNA is TGTGCCAGCAGTTACGCCCAGGTCGCAGATACGCAGTATTTT. Its translation is CASSYAQVADTQYF.

The genes are TRBV6-4 and TRBJ1-2; 7 bases are a match to TRBD1. The CDR3 covers 12 residues. Germline values: CDR1 MRHNA, CDR2 SNTAGT. DNA of the CDR3: TGTGCTTCGGGACAGCCGAACTATGGCTACACCTTC. The encoded protein is CASGQPNYGYTF.

The chain recombines TRBV15 with TRBJ2-1, with TRBD2 matching 11 bases. Germline CDR1 and CDR2: LNHNV and YYDKDF (reference sequence). V dropped 4 bases and J dropped 6; count of bases not matched to a gene: 2. The CDR3 has 14 amino acids. The CDR3 coding sequence is TGTGCCACCAGCACTAGCGGGAGGAGCAATGAGCAGTTCTTC. Its protein is CATSTSGRSNEQFF.

V and J are TRBV6-5 and TRBJ2-1; possibly TRBD1 for D (6 bases). V lost 7 bases, J lost 3 bases, and 13 bases lay in between. Germline V gene data show CDR1 as MNHEY and CDR2 as SVGAGI. The CDR3 consists of 14 residues. As DNA, the CDR3 is TGTGCCAGCAACTACCGGGACAACTACAATGAGCAGTTCTTC. Protein sequence: CASNYRDNYNEQFF.

The chain joins TRBV18 to TRBJ2-3, with D perhaps matching TRBD1 (5 bases). Trimming cost V 2 bases and J 1 base, with 10 bases left between them. The germline CDR1 and CDR2 sequences are KGHSH and LQKENI. The CDR3 contains 15 residues. The CDR3 DNA follows: TGTGCCAGCTCACCATCAGGGATACGCACAGATACGCAGTATTTT. It is translated as CASSPSGIRTDTQYF.

The V gene is TRBV23-1, the J gene TRBJ1-6; a weak D match, TRBD1 (5 bases). TRBV23-1 is noted as an ORF with a role that remains uncertain. CDR3 size: 13 residues. V gave up 4 bases and J gave up 8 bases, with 9 bases separating them. CDR3 DNA sequence: TGCGCCAGCAGTCTAACAGGAGATTCACCCCTCCACTTT. Protein product: CASSLTGDSPLHF.

The chain recombines TRBV5-1 with TRBJ2-5; TRBD1 matches 9 bases. Germline-derived CDR1 and CDR2 are SGHRS and YFSETQ. The CDR3 consists of 14 residues. The ends lost 0 bases at V and 7 bases at J; junction bases unmatched: 4. In DNA form, the CDR3 reads TGCGCCAGCAGCTTGGGGACAGGGGCCGCGACCCAGTACTTC. Translated: CASSLGTGAATQYF.

V is TRBV6-2 or TRBV6-3 and J is TRBJ2-1; 9 bases map to TRBD2. The CDR3 is 16 amino acids. Trimming cost V 0 bases and J 5 bases; bases outside gene matches: 5. Germline V gene lookup returns CDR1 MNHEY and CDR2 SVGEGT. The CDR3 DNA reads TGTGCCAGCAGTTACTCGGTACTAGCGGGTGACAATGAGCAGTTCTTC. It yields the protein CASSYSVLAGDNEQFF.

The J gene is TRBJ2-3, the V gene TRBV3-1 (or the pseudogene TRBV3-2); 13 bases agree with TRBD2. The CDR3 loop spans 16 amino acids. The V segment lost 1 base and the J segment 8 bases; nucleotides outside the gene matches: 6. Germline values: CDR1 LGHDT, CDR2 YNNKEL (reference sequence). The chain's CDR3 is CASSQVTSGGAGTQYF. CDR3 coding DNA: TGTGCCAGCAGCCAAGTTACTAGCGGGGGGGCAGGTACGCAGTATTTT.

The chain recombines TRBV2 with TRBJ2-2; TRBD2 aligns across 7 bases. V lost 7 bases, J lost 6 bases, and 11 bases stayed unmatched. Germline lookup yields CDR1 SNHLY and CDR2 FYNNEI. The length of the CDR3 is 15 residues. For the CDR3, the DNA is TGTGCCAGCAACCGACGGGGGGTCGGACCCGGGGAGCTGTTTTTT. Translating it yields CASNRRGVGPGELFF.

This sequence joins TRBV19 and TRBJ1-2; TRBD1 might be the D (5 bases). The CDR3 extends over 17 amino acids. CDR1 and CDR2 (germline): LNHDA, SQIVND (reference sequence). V was clipped by 3 bases and J by 4 bases, with 21 bases between them. CDR3 sequence: CASSISRGINPLYGYTF. The CDR3 DNA follows: TGTGCCAGTAGTATCTCTCGGGGGATTAATCCCCTCTATGGCTACACCTTC.

As concerns this clone: The germline gene is not matched at one end of the junction; a read error may be the cause. CDR3 in amino acids: CASSPLAVLYNEQFF. DNA for the CDR3: TGTGCTAGCAGCCCCCTAGCGGTGCTTTACAATGAGCAGTTCTTC. The V gene is TRBV7-7, the J gene TRBJ2-1, with TRBD2 matching 7 bases. This CDR3 spans 15 amino acids. Germline loops: CDR1 SSHAT, CDR2 FNYEAQ (reference sequence).

This clone was observed a handful of times. The chain joins TRBV5-1 to TRBJ2-7; possible D gene TRBD1, 5 bases. Germline V gene data show CDR1 as SGHRS and CDR2 as YFSETQ. The CDR3 totals 14 residues. V shed 3 bases and J shed 2 bases, with 12 bases lying between them. The CDR3 DNA reads TGCGCCAGCAGCTCGCAGGGAAATACCTACGAGCAGTACTTC. It codes for CASSSQGNTYEQYF.

The chain combines TRBV6-5 with TRBJ2-2, with 8 positions matching TRBD1. In germline, CDR1 is MNHEY, CDR2 SVGAGI. V gave up 6 bases and J gave up 1 base; unmatched junction bases: 4. The CDR3 has 15 amino acids. CDR3 protein: CASSPGTGNTGELFF. The CDR3 nucleotides are TGTGCCAGCAGCCCCGGGACAGGGAACACCGGGGAGCTGTTTTTT.

This clone was seen once. The gene calls are TRBV7-6 and TRBJ1-4; 8 bases match TRBD1. V trimming: 2 bases; J trimming: 7 bases; junction bases outside the gene matches: 9. The CDR3 has 16 residues. CDR1 is SGHVS and CDR2 is FNYEAQ in the germline V gene. CDR3 region: CASSLSSGQGGEKLFF. The DNA of the CDR3 is TGTGCCAGCAGCTTAAGTAGCGGACAGGGAGGTGAAAAACTGTTTTTT.

This clone was detected ten times or more. The CDR3 reads CASSLATSVGTQYF. In DNA form, the CDR3 reads TGTGCCAGCAGCTTAGCCACTAGCGTCGGTACGCAGTATTTT. The V call is TRBV7-9, the J call TRBJ2-3; 7 positions match TRBD2. Germline V CDR1 and CDR2: SEHNR, FQNEAQ (reference sequence). The CDR3 extends over 14 amino acids. The ends lost 0 bases at V and 8 bases at J; junction bases unmatched: 5.

As to this clone: Within the sample, other DNA sequences also encode this same CDR3. V and J are TRBV11-2 and TRBJ1-2; the D gene is possibly TRBD1 (6 bases). The CDR3 is 14 amino acids. Per the germline V gene, CDR1 is SGHAT and CDR2 is FQNNGV. V was pared by 0 bases and J by 4 bases, with 9 bases between. This CDR3 reads CASSLDRGAYGYTF. Here the CDR3 DNA reads TGTGCCAGCAGCTTAGATCGGGGGGCCTATGGCTACACCTTC.

This sequence joins TRBV5-6 and TRBJ1-4; 10 positions agree with TRBD1. The CDR3 loop spans 15 amino acids. Germline V gives CDR1 SGHDT, CDR2 YYEEEE. V lost 4 bases to trimming and J lost 5 bases; unmatched junction nucleotides: 5. This CDR3 is CASSHRQGANEKLFF. The CDR3 DNA is TGTGCCAGCAGCCACAGACAGGGGGCGAATGAAAAACTGTTTTTT.

This chain connects TRBV28 to TRBJ1-5; TRBD1 aligns across 8 bases. V gave up 8 bases and J gave up 1 base; unmatched junction bases: 4. Per the germline V gene, CDR1 is MDHEN and CDR2 is SYDVKM. CDR3 size: 14 residues. The CDR3 is CASGTGLSNQPQHF. CDR3 DNA: TGTGCCAGCGGGACAGGTCTCAGCAATCAGCCCCAGCATTTT.

The sample holds a few counts of this clone. V and J are TRBV2 and TRBJ2-7; D is possibly TRBD1 (5 bases). Germline V gene sequence: CDR1 SNHLY, CDR2 FYNNEI. The length of the CDR3 is 14 residues. Trimming removed 9 bases from V and 1 base from J, with 16 bases in between. Written as DNA, the CDR3 is TGTGCCAGTCAGGGTTGGGTTACATCCTACGAGCAGTACTTC. As protein: CASQGWVTSYEQYF.

This rearrangement joins TRBV3-1 (or the pseudogene TRBV3-2) to TRBJ2-3, with 7 bases aligning to TRBD2. V gave up 3 bases and J gave up 1 base; unmatched junction bases: 4. Looked up from germline, CDR1 is LGHDT and CDR2 is YNNKEL (reference sequence). This CDR3 contains 15 residues. Here the CDR3 reads CASSQLAVGTDTQYF. CDR3 sequence (DNA): TGTGCCAGCAGCCAGCTAGCGGTGGGCACAGATACGCAGTATTTT.

The chain combines TRBV5-4 with TRBJ2-5; 9 bases line up with TRBD2. CDR1 is SGHNT and CDR2 is YYREEE in the germline V gene (reference sequence). The junction had 6 bases not matched to a gene; V was cut back by 0 bases and J by 3 bases. The CDR3 has 16 residues. CDR3 residues: CASSLAGRGGKETQYF. CDR3 in DNA: TGTGCCAGCAGCTTGGCCGGGCGGGGGGGAAAAGAGACCCAGTACTTC.